This T cell receptor (beta chain) derives from a study of CDR3 diversity in severe acne. TCRdb used MiXCR to reprocess the PCR reads, holding one entry per CDR3 protein. The data contain more than 70,000 distinct CDR3 sequences, 45% to 55% of them singletons. V lost 1 base and J lost 3, with 10 bases in between. CDR3 size: 14 residues. Germline V gene data show CDR1 as SGHNT and CDR2 as YYREEE (reference sequence). The receptor was derived from a male donor with severe acne vulgaris. Sequenced: blood. This chain links TRBV5-4 with TRBJ2-5; tentatively, D is TRBD1 (6 bases). This CDR3 is CASSLTSGEETQYF. For the CDR3, the DNA is TGTGCCAGCAGCTTGACATCAGGGGAAGAGACCCAGTACTTC.